These 11 T cell receptor beta chains came from one sample sequenced in a study of T cell clones after liver transplantation. The table came from immunoSEQ multiplex PCR; TCRdb's copy has only in-frame clones and leaves some out. The repertoire holds around 97,000 clones, with around 84% as singletons. The sequencing used CD4+ T cells from blood, collected approximately 43 months after liver transplant. Receptors originate from a human patient who received a liver transplant. Some T cells may have come from the graft donor.

The chain couples TRBV9 to TRBJ1-4; tentative D call: TRBD1 (6 bases). The germline V and J ends were trimmed by 2 bases and 7 bases, with 18 bases remaining between them. This CDR3 spans 16 amino acids. Looked up from germline, CDR1 is SGDLS and CDR2 is YYNGEE. The CDR3 spells CASSVLEGGLGEKLFF. DNA for the CDR3: TGTGCCAGCAGCGTTCTTGAAGGGGGGTTGGGTGAAAAACTGTTTTTT.

The gene calls are TRBV28 and TRBJ1-1; the D gene is possibly TRBD1 (5 bases). This CDR3 contains 12 residues. V lost 8 bases and J lost 7, with 14 bases in between. Germline lookup yields CDR1 MDHEN and CDR2 SYDVKM. CDR3: CASCVSQGEAFF. In DNA form, the CDR3 reads TGTGCCAGCTGCGTTTCGCAGGGTGAAGCTTTCTTT.

This chain links TRBV5-1 with TRBJ2-7; 9 nucleotides agree with TRBD2. Germline V gives CDR1 SGHRS, CDR2 YFSETQ. The trim removed 7 bases at V and 1 base at J, leaving 9 bases unmatched. CDR3 length equals 15 residues. The CDR3 sequence is CASSAGGPDSYEQYF. CDR3 coding DNA: TGCGCCAGCTCGGCGGGAGGGCCAGATTCCTACGAGCAGTACTTC.

This clone has a single count. The chain couples TRBV29-1 to TRBJ1-2; D not certain. Germline lookup yields CDR1 SQVTM and CDR2 ANQGSEA. The length of the CDR3 is 10 residues. Trimming took off 3 bases at V and 9 bases at J, with 8 bases between the two ends. The CDR3 loop is CSVDIPSYTF. The CDR3, as DNA: TGCAGCGTTGACATTCCAAGCTACACCTTC.

CDR3 sequence: CASRAGTVSMGTQYF. The CDR3 bases are TGTGCCAGCAGGGCCGGGACAGTATCGATGGGGACCCAGTACTTC. The chain recombines TRBV11-2 with TRBJ2-5, with TRBD1 matching over 7 bases. There are 15 residues in the CDR3. Trimming removed 6 bases from V and 7 bases from J; junction bases left unmatched: 14. Germline V gene lookup returns CDR1 SGHAT and CDR2 FQNNGV.

The chain uses TRBV6-4 and TRBJ1-5, with a possible D match to TRBD1 (5 bases). Trimming removed 6 bases from V and 5 bases from J, with 11 bases in between. Germline assignment: CDR1 MRHNA and CDR2 SNTAGT. The CDR3 extends over 13 amino acids. The CDR3 here is CASSRQPYQPQHF. CDR3 DNA: TGTGCCAGCAGCAGACAGCCCTATCAGCCCCAGCATTTT.

The chain couples TRBV7-2 to TRBJ1-3; no clear D. Germline V gene lookup returns CDR1 SGHTA and CDR2 FQGNSA. The CDR3 totals 14 residues. Trimming shortened V by 10 bases and J by 0 bases, and 13 bases separated the two germline ends. CDR3 sequence (DNA): TGTGCCACCTCCAGCGTCAACTCTGGAAACACCATATATTTT. Its protein product is CATSSVNSGNTIYF.

The chain couples TRBV5-1 to TRBJ1-6; 9 bases fit TRBD1. The CDR3 totals 16 residues. CDR1 is SGHRS and CDR2 is YFSETQ in the germline V gene. V lost 0 bases and J lost 10; bases outside the gene matches: 8. Here the CDR3 DNA reads TGCGCCAGCAGCTTGGCCCCTGGGACAGGGCCCTCACCCCTCCACTTT. Protein: CASSLAPGTGPSPLHF.

CDR3 bases: TGCGCCAGCAGCTTGGAACAGGGGGCGGCTCGGGACACTGAAGCTTTCTTT. This gives the protein CASSLEQGAARDTEAFF. The chain has TRBV5-1 and TRBJ1-1; 9 positions match TRBD1. With V trimmed by 0 bases and J by 3 bases, 9 bases remained unmatched. CDR1 and CDR2 from the germline V gene are SGHRS and YFSETQ. The CDR3 consists of 17 residues.

The rearrangement joins TRBV7-6 to TRBJ2-6; unclear D gene. The germline V and J ends were trimmed by 2 bases and 4 bases, with 12 bases remaining between them. The germline V gene has CDR1 SGHVS and CDR2 FNYEAQ. The CDR3 consists of 16 residues. The CDR3 DNA reads TGTGCCAGCAGCTTATACCCAGACTCGGGGGCCAACGTCCTGACTTTC. Amino acid sequence: CASSLYPDSGANVLTF.

V is TRBV5-1 and J is TRBJ2-7, with a weak D call TRBD1 (5 bases). CDR1 and CDR2 (germline): SGHRS, YFSETQ. V gave up 2 bases and J gave up 3 bases, with 12 bases separating them. CDR3 length: 14 amino acids. This CDR3 is CASSLGAGFYEQYF. Here the CDR3 DNA reads TGCGCCAGCAGCTTAGGGGCAGGGTTCTACGAGCAGTACTTC.